The 22 T cell receptor beta chains below all came from one sample that was sequenced in a study of radiation and T cells in renal cell carcinoma. Time point: blood 2 weeks post-SBRT. The treatment: 15 Gy SBRT to primary tumor, nephrectomy 4 weeks later. The table came from immunoSEQ multiplex PCR; TCRdb's copy has only in-frame clones and leaves some out. The data show tens of thousands of clones, just over 75% seen once. The input for sequencing was blood, taken from a patient whose treatment included radiotherapy and nephrectomy. The receptors shown here come from a man aged 55 to 69 with renal cell carcinoma.

The chain joins TRBV5-1 to TRBJ2-7, with 7 bases identical to TRBD1. The V segment lost 0 bases and the J segment 5 bases; nucleotides outside the gene matches: 2. Germline lookup yields CDR1 SGHRS and CDR2 YFSETQ. This CDR3 is 13 amino acids long. This chain's CDR3 is CASSLGDSNEQYF. CDR3 bases: TGCGCCAGCAGCTTGGGGGACAGTAACGAGCAGTACTTC. Full variable domain (outside the CDR3, taken from reference TRBV5-1 and TRBJ2-7): KAGVTQTPRYLIKTRGQQVTLSCSPISGHRSVSWYQQTPGQGLQFLFEYFSETQRNKGNFPGRFSGRQFSNSRSEMNVSTLELGDSALYLCASSLGDSNEQYFGPGTRLTVT.

This clone was recorded once. This chain links TRBV7-2 with TRBJ1-1, with D tentatively TRBD1 (5 bases). CDR1 and CDR2 (germline): SGHTA, FQGNSA. The CDR3 contains 12 residues. V lost 5 bases, J lost 5 bases, and 9 bases lay in between. DNA for the CDR3: TGTGCCAGCAGCCGGCGGGGGACTGAAGCTTTCTTT. Translated: CASSRRGTEAFF.

The rearrangement uses TRBV18 and TRBJ2-1; D is unclear. Trimming pared 1 base from V and 9 bases from J, leaving 10 bases between. The CDR3 spans 13 residues. Germline-derived CDR1 and CDR2 are KGHSH and LQKENI. Here the CDR3 DNA reads TGTGCCAGCTCACCACGTCCTACTCCTGAGCAGTTCTTC. Protein product: CASSPRPTPEQFF. Together with reference TRBV18 and TRBJ2-1, the CDR3 gives the full variable domain: NAGVMQNPRHLVRRRGQEARLRCSPMKGHSHVYWYRQLPEEGLKFMVYLQKENIIDESGMPKERFSAEFPKEGPSILRIQQVVRGDSAAYFCASSPRPTPEQFFGPGTRLTVL.

V usage is TRBV6-1 and J usage is TRBJ1-1; D gene unclear. V was cut by 6 bases and J by 1 base, with 6 bases left in between. The CDR3 loop spans 12 amino acids. CDR1 and CDR2 from the germline V gene are MNHNS and SASEGT. The CDR3 is CASRLGNTEAFF. In DNA form, the CDR3 reads TGTGCCAGCAGGCTAGGGAACACTGAAGCTTTCTTT.

This clone was found once. This may come from a read error, since a much larger clone is one base off. Other nucleotide sequences in the sample specify the same CDR3. V and J are TRBV2 and TRBJ1-2; D is ambiguous. The CDR3 extends over 11 amino acids. Germline CDR1 and CDR2: SNHLY and FYNNEI. Trimming removed 4 bases at V and 4 bases at J, with 4 bases between. CDR3 sequence (DNA): TGTGCCAGCAGTGGAGGCTATGGCTACACCTTC. Translating gives CASSGGYGYTF.

This clone was found a few times. The gene calls are TRBV5-1 and TRBJ2-5; D is uncertain. Germline V CDR1 and CDR2: SGHRS, YFSETQ. V lost 0 bases to trimming and J lost 1 base, with 7 bases between them. This CDR3 contains 14 residues. This CDR3 is CASSLVAAQETQYF. CDR3 DNA sequence: TGCGCCAGCAGCTTGGTTGCGGCCCAAGAGACCCAGTACTTC.

This chain connects TRBV27 to TRBJ2-1; TRBD1 matches 8 bases. The CDR3 contains 13 residues. V dropped 8 bases and J dropped 4; count of bases not matched to a gene: 4. Germline V CDR1 and CDR2: MNHEY, SMNVEV (reference sequence). The DNA for the CDR3 is TGTGCCAGCGGGGGGACAGGATACAATGAGCAGTTCTTC. Residues: CASGGTGYNEQFF.

The chain combines TRBV18 with TRBJ1-5, with 8 positions matching TRBD1. Germline trimming cut 3 bases from V and 6 bases from J; bases unmatched to any gene: 10. CDR1 and CDR2 from the germline V gene are KGHSH and LQKENI. This CDR3 has 16 residues. In DNA form, the CDR3 reads TGTGCCAGCTCACCCCGACTTGGACAGGGCTCTCAGCCCCAGCATTTT. Its protein product is CASSPRLGQGSQPQHF.

This CDR3 reads CASSQEQPFYGYTF. The CDR3 DNA is TGTGCCAGCAGCCAAGAACAGCCATTCTATGGCTACACCTTC. This chain links TRBV14 with TRBJ1-2; no clear D gene. This CDR3 is 14 amino acids long. Trimming cost V 0 bases and J 4 bases, with 9 bases left between them. Germline V CDR1 and CDR2: SGHDN, FVKESK.

This clone was recorded once. The rearrangement joins TRBV27 to TRBJ2-1; D may match TRBD1 or TRBD2 (6 bases each). The CDR3 is 15 residues long. Trimming shortened V by 8 bases and J by 7 bases, and 21 bases separated the two germline ends. Germline CDR1 reads MNHEY; CDR2 reads SMNVEV (reference sequence). The DNA for the CDR3 is TGTGCCAGCGGGGGGAGAGGGCCAGGGGCGAATGAGCAGTTCTTC. Amino acid sequence: CASGGRGPGANEQFF.

The chain recombines TRBV7-8 with TRBJ2-7; 9 bases are a match to TRBD1. The CDR3 spans 13 residues. Germline loops: CDR1 SGHVS, CDR2 FQNEAQ. V gave up 5 bases and J gave up 7 bases; unmatched junction bases: 6. CDR3 coding DNA: TGTGCCAGCAGCGACAGGGGGTTGGGGGAGCAGTACGTC. As protein: CASSDRGLGEQYV.

This chain links TRBV6-5 with TRBJ1-1; D call uncertain. The CDR3 length is 15 residues. Germline V gives CDR1 MNHEY, CDR2 SVGAGI. V lost 0 bases and J 2 bases, leaving 10 bases between the germline ends. For the CDR3, the DNA is TGTGCCAGCAGTTACTCGACGGGTGCAAACACTGAAGCTTTCTTT. Translated, it gives CASSYSTGANTEAFF.

This chain connects TRBV27 to TRBJ1-5; no reliable D call. Germline CDR1 reads MNHEY; CDR2 reads SMNVEV (reference sequence). This CDR3 spans 13 amino acids. V was clipped by 7 bases and J by 3 bases, with 10 bases between them. The DNA for the CDR3 is TGTGCCAGCAAGGGCAGAGACAATCAGCCCCAGCATTTT. Its protein is CASKGRDNQPQHF.

This chain uses TRBV7-6 with TRBJ2-2; the D call may be TRBD1 or TRBD2 (5 bases each). CDR1 is SGHVS and CDR2 is FNYEAQ in the germline V gene. Deletions cut 5 bases from V and 0 bases from J, with 13 bases between. CDR3 size: 16 residues. CDR3 DNA sequence: TGTGCCAGCAGCCCGGGACGCCCCGCGAACACCGGGGAGCTGTTTTTT. It yields the protein CASSPGRPANTGELFF.

V usage is TRBV4-3 and J usage is TRBJ2-7; D tentatively fits TRBD1 or TRBD2 (5 bases each). Trimming left V 2 bases short and J 4 bases short, with 21 bases between. The CDR3 has 17 amino acids. CDR1 LGHNA and CDR2 YSLEER come from the germline V gene. The CDR3 is CASSQFIRSGQPYEQYF. CDR3 bases: TGCGCCAGCAGCCAATTTATAAGGAGCGGACAACCTTACGAGCAGTACTTC.

The V gene is TRBV6-1, the J gene TRBJ2-7; TRBD2 agrees at 10 bases. The V gene end was trimmed by 2 bases and the J gene end by 5 bases; junction bases not matched to a gene: 9. CDR3 length: 16 amino acids. From germline, CDR1 is MNHNS and CDR2 SASEGT. CDR3 region: CASSERRLAGAHEQYF. DNA for the CDR3: TGTGCCAGCAGTGAAAGGCGGCTAGCGGGGGCCCACGAGCAGTACTTC.

V and J are TRBV7-9 and TRBJ2-7; D gene unclear. CDR1 is SEHNR, CDR2 FQNEAQ, per germline (reference sequence). The CDR3 runs to 15 residues. Trimming shortened V by 2 bases and J by 0 bases, and 11 bases separated the two germline ends. The CDR3 DNA is TGTGCCAGCAGCTTAAACCAGGCCACCTCCTACGAGCAGTACTTC. Protein: CASSLNQATSYEQYF.

This clone was detected only a few times. This chain links TRBV6-6 with TRBJ1-2; a possible D gene is TRBD1 (6 bases). The CDR3 length is 15 residues. The germline V and J ends were trimmed by 6 bases and 4 bases, with 18 bases remaining between them. Germline V gene lookup returns CDR1 MNHNY and CDR2 SVGAGI (reference sequence). The chain's CDR3 is CASRDIGQWGYGYTF. As DNA, the CDR3 is TGTGCCAGCAGGGATATAGGACAGTGGGGCTATGGCTACACCTTC.

This rearrangement joins TRBV15 to TRBJ2-6; the D call may be TRBD1 or TRBD2 (5 bases each). Germline V gene data show CDR1 as LNHNV and CDR2 as YYDKDF (reference sequence). With 7 bases removed from V and 0 bases from J, the gap between germline ends came to 16 bases. This CDR3 is built from 17 residues. The CDR3 DNA is TGTGCCACCATGACCACCTTGGGGGTCTCTGGGGCCAACGTCCTGACTTTC. This sequence encodes CATMTTLGVSGANVLTF.

This clone appeared a few times. V gene TRBV29-1 combines with J gene TRBJ1-1; D is ambiguous. There are 12 residues in the CDR3. V lost 3 bases and J 3 bases, leaving 8 bases between the germline ends. CDR1 is SQVTM and CDR2 is ANQGSEA in the germline V gene. This chain's CDR3 is CSVDGKYTEAFF. Written as DNA, the CDR3 is TGCAGCGTTGACGGGAAATACACTGAAGCTTTCTTT.

The chain carries TRBV30 and TRBJ1-1, with D uncertain. The V gene lost 0 bases and the J gene lost 4 bases, with 18 bases spanning the gap. CDR1 is GTSNPN and CDR2 is SVGIG in the germline V gene (reference sequence). The CDR3 runs to 16 residues. The CDR3 protein is CAWSVWRANRPTEAFF. The CDR3 nucleotides are TGTGCCTGGAGTGTCTGGAGAGCGAACAGACCCACTGAAGCTTTCTTT.

The V call is TRBV30, the J call TRBJ2-1; TRBD2 matches 12 bases. V shed 5 bases and J 9 bases; nucleotides not matched to a gene: 8. CDR3 size: 14 residues. CDR1 is GTSNPN, CDR2 SVGIG, per germline (reference sequence). CDR3 sequence: CAWASGRALSEQFF. CDR3 coding DNA: TGTGCCTGGGCTAGCGGGAGGGCGCTGAGTGAGCAGTTCTTC.